The 5 T cell receptor beta chains reported below all come from one sample, sequenced in a study of blood T cells in healthy people across ages. The second PCR ran roughly 6 to 11 cycles with a sample-barcoded 5' primer and J-beta primers. TCRdb redid the calling of the 5' RACE reads with MiXCR, one entry per CDR3 protein. The repertoire holds about 720,000 distinct CDR3 sequences, with about 20% as singletons. The sequenced sample was blood. The receptors originated from a man between 65 and 85 years old in good health.

The J gene is TRBJ2-7, the V gene TRBV4-3, with TRBD2 as a possible D gene (5 bases). The end of the DNA aligns better with TRBJ2-5, so the J call may be wrong. This CDR3 contains 14 residues. CDR1 is LGHNA and CDR2 is YSLEER in the germline V gene. Written as DNA, the CDR3 is TGCGCCAGCAGCCAGGACTGGAACCAAGAGACCCAGTACTTC. Its protein is CASSQDWNQETQYF.

A few counts support this clonotype. The genes are TRBV29-1 and TRBJ2-3; 12 bases are shared with TRBD2. The length of the CDR3 is 13 residues. Germline trimming cut 6 bases from V and 6 bases from J; bases unmatched to any gene: 4. Germline CDR1 reads SQVTM; CDR2 reads ANQGSEA. The CDR3 loop reads CSVVTSGRDTQYF. Here the CDR3 DNA reads TGCAGCGTAGTCACTAGCGGGAGGGATACGCAGTATTTT.

This chain uses TRBV5-1 with TRBJ2-7; D gene unclear. CDR3 length: 16 amino acids. Trimming stripped 0 bases from V and 0 bases from J, with 13 bases between. The germline CDR1 and CDR2 sequences are SGHRS and YFSETQ. CDR3 loop: CASSLVGYPLSYEQYF. CDR3 nucleotide sequence: TGCGCCAGCAGCTTGGTTGGGTACCCCCTCTCCTACGAGCAGTACTTC. Variable domain in full (rest from reference TRBV5-1 and TRBJ2-7): KAGVTQTPRYLIKTRGQQVTLSCSPISGHRSVSWYQQTPGQGLQFLFEYFSETQRNKGNFPGRFSGRQFSNSRSEMNVSTLELGDSALYLCASSLVGYPLSYEQYFGPGTRLTVT.

On this clonotype itself: One end of the junction varies from germline; a read error may be responsible. The rearrangement uses TRBV7-9 and TRBJ1-3; weak D call: TRBD1 (5 bases). The CDR3 length is 13 residues. Germline V gives CDR1 SEHNR, CDR2 FQNEAQ (reference sequence). The CDR3 sequence: CASSRGEGSTIYF. The CDR3 nucleotides are TGTGCCAGCAGCCGGGGGGAAGGAAGCACCATATATTTT.

The V and J genes are TRBV19 and TRBJ2-1, with a weak D call TRBD2 (6 bases). Germline assignment: CDR1 LNHDA and CDR2 SQIVND (reference sequence). CDR3 length equals 16 residues. Trimming shortened V by 6 bases and J by 3 bases, and 18 bases separated the two germline ends. The CDR3 is CASSKSLSGYYNEQFF. The CDR3 DNA reads TGTGCCAGTAGCAAAAGCCTCAGCGGGTACTACAATGAGCAGTTCTTC.